This T cell receptor beta chain was found in a study of shared clonotypes between healthy human individuals. Study-level findings and limits: Among the subsets, naive ones generally showed larger estimated richness than memory ones.

TCRdb's table, derived via immunoSEQ multiplex PCR, lists solely in-frame clones and lacks some. The sample consists of nearly 750,000 clones, about two thirds of them appearing once. With respect to this clone: Its target is not known.

The CDR3 loop spans 14 amino acids. Between the trimmed V and J ends, which lost 7 bases and 1 base, there was a span of 8 bases. Germline V CDR1 and CDR2: SGHAT, FQNNGV. The clonotype was recovered from a woman under 40 in good health. Sequencing input: memory CD4+ T cells sorted from blood. Sample subset: CD45RA-negative fraction. This sequence joins TRBV11-2 and TRBJ2-6; no firm D call. As DNA, the CDR3 is TGTGCCAGCACCAGAGGATCTGGGGCCAACGTCCTGACTTTC. It encodes CASTRGSGANVLTF.